The clone carrying this T cell receptor (beta chain) was counted many times. Its antigen is still unknown. The data are from a study of cytomegalovirus exposure and HLA in healthy donors. Points from the study as a whole: Later analysis revealed greater clonal expansion in HLA-associated TCR beta chains than in equally common others. It was reported in a later analysis that an Asian-associated ancestry cluster showed fewer N-insertions than the 666-donor mean. Exclusion as indistinguishable affected some V segments, including TRBV6-2 and TRBV6-3.

Germline CDR1 SEHNR, CDR2 FQNEAQ (reference sequence). V shed 2 bases, J shed 4 bases, and the junction held 4 bases outside the gene matches. This CDR3 has 16 amino acids. 13 Jbeta primers and 60 Vbeta primers were used for the PCR. The repertoire was sequenced with immunoSEQ multiplex PCR; TCRdb's copy has only in-frame clones and lacks some. The table has roughly 99,000 clones, over 60% seen once. The material sequenced was PBMCs. The chain is built from TRBV7-9 and TRBJ1-4; TRBD1 aligns across 10 bases. This sequence was found in a man in his sixties in good health and CMV-seropositive. In DNA, the CDR3 is TGTGCCAGCAGCTTATCGAGGACAGGGGGTAATGAAAAACTGTTTTTT. It specifies CASSLSRTGGNEKLFF.